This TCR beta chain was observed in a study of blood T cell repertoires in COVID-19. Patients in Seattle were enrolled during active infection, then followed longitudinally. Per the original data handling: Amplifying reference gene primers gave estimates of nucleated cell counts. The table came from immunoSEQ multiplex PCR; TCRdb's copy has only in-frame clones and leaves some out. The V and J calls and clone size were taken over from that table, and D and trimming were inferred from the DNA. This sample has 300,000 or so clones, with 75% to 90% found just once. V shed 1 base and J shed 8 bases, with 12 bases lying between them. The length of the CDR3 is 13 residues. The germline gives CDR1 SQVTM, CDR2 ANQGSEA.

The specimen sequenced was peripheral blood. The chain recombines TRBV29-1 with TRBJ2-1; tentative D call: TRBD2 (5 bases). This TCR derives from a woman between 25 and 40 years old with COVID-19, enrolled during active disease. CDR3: CSVEAGSPHEQFF. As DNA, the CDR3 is TGCAGCGTTGAAGCGGGAAGTCCACATGAGCAGTTCTTC.